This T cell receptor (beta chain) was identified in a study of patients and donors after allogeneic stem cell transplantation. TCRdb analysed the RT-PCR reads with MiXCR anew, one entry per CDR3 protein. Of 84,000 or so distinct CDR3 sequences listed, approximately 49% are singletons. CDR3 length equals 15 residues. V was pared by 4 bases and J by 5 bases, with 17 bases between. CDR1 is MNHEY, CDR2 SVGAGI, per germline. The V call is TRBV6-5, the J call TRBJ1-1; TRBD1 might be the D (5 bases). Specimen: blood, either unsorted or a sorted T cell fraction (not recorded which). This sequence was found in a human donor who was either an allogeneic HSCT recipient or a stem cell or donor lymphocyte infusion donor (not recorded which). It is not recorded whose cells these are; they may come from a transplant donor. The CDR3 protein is CASSSNYQGFTEAFF. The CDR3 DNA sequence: TGTGCCAGCAGTTCCAATTACCAGGGTTTTACTGAAGCTTTCTTT.